This TCR beta chain stems from a study of tumor and adjacent non-tumor tissue in lung cancer. RNA was extracted from bulk tissue without any cell sorting. Distant lung tissue was collected more than 3 cm away from the tumor edge. In this sample, this clonotype turned up many times. The antigen is undetermined. Germline values: CDR1 MGHRA, CDR2 YSYEKL. V shed 2 bases, J shed 7 bases, and the junction held 13 bases outside the gene matches. The CDR3 contains 16 residues. TCRbeta libraries were built with three rounds of nested PCR, modified from ARM-PCR. TCRdb re-derived calls from the multiplex PCR reads in MiXCR, one entry per CDR3 protein. Seen here are about 48,000 distinct CDR3 sequences, roughly 60% observed once, and the top ten hold about 32%. Study-level points and caveats: Significantly higher TCR diversity was found in tumor than normal lung.

This TCR was sampled from a woman in her seventies with non-small cell lung cancer. The chain has TRBV4-1 and TRBJ2-7; 8 nucleotides agree with TRBD2. Sequenced: distant non-tumor lung tissue. The CDR3 DNA reads TGCGCCAGCAGCCAACCCGGGGGGGTAAGGACTGAGGAGCAGTACTTC. Its translation: CASSQPGGVRTEEQYF.